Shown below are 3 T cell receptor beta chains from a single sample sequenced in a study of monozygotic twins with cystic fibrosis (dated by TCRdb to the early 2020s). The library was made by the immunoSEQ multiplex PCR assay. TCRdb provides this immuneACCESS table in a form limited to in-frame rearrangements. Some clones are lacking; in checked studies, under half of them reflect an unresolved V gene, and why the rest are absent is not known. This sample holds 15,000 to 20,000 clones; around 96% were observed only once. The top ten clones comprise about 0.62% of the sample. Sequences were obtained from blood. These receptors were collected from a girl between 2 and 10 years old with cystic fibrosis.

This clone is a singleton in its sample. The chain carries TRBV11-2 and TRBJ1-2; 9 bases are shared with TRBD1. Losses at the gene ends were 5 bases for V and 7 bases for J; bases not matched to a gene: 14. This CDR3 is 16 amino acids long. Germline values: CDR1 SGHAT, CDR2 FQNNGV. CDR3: CASSGDRAVGSGGYTF. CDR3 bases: TGTGCCAGCAGCGGGGACAGGGCGGTCGGGAGTGGTGGCTACACCTTC.

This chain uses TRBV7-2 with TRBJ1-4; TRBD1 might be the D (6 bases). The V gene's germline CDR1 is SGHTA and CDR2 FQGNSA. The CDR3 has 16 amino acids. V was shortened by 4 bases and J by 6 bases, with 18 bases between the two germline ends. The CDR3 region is CASSSGQQGAYEKLFF. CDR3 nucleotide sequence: TGTGCCAGCAGCTCAGGCCAACAGGGCGCTTATGAAAAACTGTTTTTT.

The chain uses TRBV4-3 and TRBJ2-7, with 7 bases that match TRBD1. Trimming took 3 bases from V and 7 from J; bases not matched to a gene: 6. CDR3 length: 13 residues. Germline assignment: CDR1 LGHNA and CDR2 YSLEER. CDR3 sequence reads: CASSQHRGWEQYF. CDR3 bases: TGCGCCAGCAGCCAGCACAGGGGCTGGGAGCAGTACTTC.